The 7 T cell receptor beta chains in this list originate from one sample, sequenced in a study of neurological immune-mediated disorders. TCRdb reanalysed the 5' RACE reads using MiXCR and keeps one entry per CDR3 protein. The profile shows tens of thousands of distinct CDR3 sequences, 4.8% of them singletons. Sequenced: PBMCs. The receptors derive from a woman aged 65 to 85 with multiple sclerosis.

The sample holds many counts of this clonotype. CDR3 DNA: TGCGCCAGCAGCCCTCGGGACACGTACAATGAGCAGTTCTTC. As protein: CASSPRDTYNEQFF. V and J are TRBV5-1 and TRBJ2-1, with D perhaps matching TRBD1 (6 bases). V was clipped by 4 bases and J by 4 bases, with 12 bases between them. The CDR3 is made up of 14 amino acids. In germline, CDR1 is SGHRS, CDR2 YFSETQ.

This chain links TRBV6-5 with TRBJ2-1; tentatively, D is TRBD1 (5 bases). V gave up 4 bases and J gave up 5 bases, with 9 bases separating them. Per germline, CDR1 MNHEY and CDR2 SVGAGI. This CDR3 contains 13 residues. CDR3 sequence (DNA): TGTGCCAGCAGTTTAGACAGAGACAATGAGCAGTTCTTC. Its translation: CASSLDRDNEQFF.

The rearrangement joins TRBV27 to TRBJ2-4; tentative D call: TRBD1 (5 bases). The CDR3 runs 16 residues. Trimming removed 5 bases from V and 0 bases from J, with 14 bases in between. Germline CDR1 is MNHEY and CDR2 is SMNVEV (reference sequence). This chain's CDR3 is CASSPLQEPAKNIQYF. The CDR3 DNA follows: TGTGCCAGCAGTCCCTTACAGGAACCAGCCAAAAACATTCAGTACTTC.

There are many counts of this clonotype. V usage is TRBV29-1 and J usage is TRBJ1-5; unclear D gene. The CDR3 runs 15 residues. Germline-derived CDR1 and CDR2 are SQVTM and ANQGSEA. Trimming left V 1 base short and J 2 bases short, with 12 bases between. The CDR3 loop is CSVEVGGAGNQPQHF. The DNA of the CDR3 is TGCAGCGTTGAAGTAGGTGGCGCGGGCAATCAGCCCCAGCATTTT.

Ten or more counts support this clonotype. This sequence joins TRBV20-1 and TRBJ2-2; D possibly corresponds to TRBD2 (6 bases). Germline V gives CDR1 DFQATT, CDR2 SNEGSKA (reference sequence). V dropped 5 bases and J dropped 7 bases, with 11 bases sitting between them. The CDR3 consists of 12 residues. CDR3 region: CSAPGAGGELFF. Written as DNA, the CDR3 is TGCAGTGCTCCGGGAGCGGGCGGGGAGCTGTTTTTT.

The rearrangement uses TRBV3-1 and TRBJ2-3; D is unresolved. V gave up 2 bases and J gave up 5 bases, with 14 bases separating them. Germline CDR1 is LGHDT and CDR2 is YNNKEL (reference sequence). The CDR3 extends over 15 amino acids. CDR3 loop: CASSQPGRAGDTQYF. The CDR3 DNA sequence: TGTGCCAGCAGCCAACCTGGAAGGGCCGGAGATACGCAGTATTTT.

This clonotype was counted many times. The V and J genes are TRBV29-1 and TRBJ1-5; D may be TRBD1 (5 bases). Germline V gives CDR1 SQVTM, CDR2 ANQGSEA. The CDR3 contains 13 residues. Trimming left V 6 bases short and J 1 base short, with 10 bases between. The CDR3 DNA is TGCAGCGTCAGGACAACGAGCAATCAGCCCCAGCATTTT. Protein: CSVRTTSNQPQHF.